The text below deals with one T cell receptor (beta chain). Per the study methods: Cell counts per sample came from amplifying reference gene primers. The repertoire was sequenced with immunoSEQ multiplex PCR; TCRdb's copy has only in-frame clones and lacks some. V, J and clone size reflect that table, while D and trimming were determined from the DNA. The data hold approximately 170,000 clones, with approximately 84% observed a single time. These data belong to a study of blood T cell repertoires in COVID-19. Overall study: The analysed material was cDNA or gDNA that came from T cells, B-cell-depleted T cells, or PBMCs.

Germline V gene lookup returns CDR1 SGHNT and CDR2 YENEEA. The junction had 6 bases not matched to a gene; V was cut back by 2 bases and J by 7 bases. The CDR3 sequence is 15 residues long. Sequencing used peripheral blood. The origin of this receptor is a woman of 80 years or more with COVID-19, enrolled during active disease. This chain links TRBV11-3 with TRBJ2-1; 9 nucleotides line up with TRBD2. The CDR3 nucleotides are TGTGCCAGCAGCTTAAGGGCGGGAGGGGAGAATGAGCAGTTCTTC. Translated: CASSLRAGGENEQFF.